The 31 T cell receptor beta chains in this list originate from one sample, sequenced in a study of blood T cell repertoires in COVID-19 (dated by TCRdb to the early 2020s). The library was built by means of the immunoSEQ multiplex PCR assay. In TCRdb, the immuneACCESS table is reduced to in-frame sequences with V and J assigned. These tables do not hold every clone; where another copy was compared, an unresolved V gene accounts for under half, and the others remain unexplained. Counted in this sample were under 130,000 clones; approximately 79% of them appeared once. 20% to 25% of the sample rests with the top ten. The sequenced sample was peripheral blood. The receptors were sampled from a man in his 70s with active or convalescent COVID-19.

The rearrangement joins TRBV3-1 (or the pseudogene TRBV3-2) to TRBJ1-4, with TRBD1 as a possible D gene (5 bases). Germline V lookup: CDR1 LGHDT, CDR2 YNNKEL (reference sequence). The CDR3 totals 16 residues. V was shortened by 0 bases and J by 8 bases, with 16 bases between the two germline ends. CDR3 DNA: TGTGCCAGCAGCCAAGATGGTCAGGGAGGCTTAGAAAAACTGTTTTTT. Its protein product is CASSQDGQGGLEKLFF.

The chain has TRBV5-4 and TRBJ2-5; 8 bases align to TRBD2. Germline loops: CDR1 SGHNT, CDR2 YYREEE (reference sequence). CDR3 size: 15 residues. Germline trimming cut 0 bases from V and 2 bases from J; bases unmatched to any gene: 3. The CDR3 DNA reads TGTGCCAGCAGCTTGGGGCTAGCGGGTCAAGAGACCCAGTACTTC. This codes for CASSLGLAGQETQYF.

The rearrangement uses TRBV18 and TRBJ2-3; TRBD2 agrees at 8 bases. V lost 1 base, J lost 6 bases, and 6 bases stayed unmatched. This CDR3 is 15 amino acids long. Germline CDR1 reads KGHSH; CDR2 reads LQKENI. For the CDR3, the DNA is TGTGCCAGCTCACCACAGGCGGGAGGTCAGGATACGCAGTATTTT. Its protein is CASSPQAGGQDTQYF.

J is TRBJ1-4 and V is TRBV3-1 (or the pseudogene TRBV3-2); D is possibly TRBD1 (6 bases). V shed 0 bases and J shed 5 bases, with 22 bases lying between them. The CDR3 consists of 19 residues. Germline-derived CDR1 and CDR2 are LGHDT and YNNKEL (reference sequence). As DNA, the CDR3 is TGTGCCAGCAGCCAAGATCTAAGTTGGGTAGGGACAAGCAATGAAAAACTGTTTTTT. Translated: CASSQDLSWVGTSNEKLFF.

The DNA for the CDR3 is TGTGCCAGCAGTTTCGACAGGGGAGTCGGTGCAAAACTGTTTTTT. Amino acids: CASSFDRGVGAKLFF. V and J are TRBV27 and TRBJ1-4; TRBD1 agrees at 8 bases. Unmatched junction bases numbered 10, after V lost 3 bases and J lost 10 bases. This CDR3 has 15 residues. Germline-derived CDR1 and CDR2 are MNHEY and SMNVEV (reference sequence).

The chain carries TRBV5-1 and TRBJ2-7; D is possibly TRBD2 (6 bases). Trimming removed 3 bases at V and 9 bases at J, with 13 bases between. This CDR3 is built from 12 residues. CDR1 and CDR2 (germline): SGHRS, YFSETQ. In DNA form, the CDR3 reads TGCGCCAGCAGCTCGGGGGAAAAGGGGCAGTACTTC. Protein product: CASSSGEKGQYF.

In nucleotides, the CDR3 is TGTGCCAGCAGTGGCGGACAGGGCGCAGATACGCAGTATTTT. Its protein product is CASSGGQGADTQYF. This chain uses TRBV2 with TRBJ2-3, with 8 bases identical to TRBD1. The CDR3 is 14 residues long. Germline V gene sequence: CDR1 SNHLY, CDR2 FYNNEI. V trimming: 4 bases; J trimming: 4 bases; junction bases outside the gene matches: 4.

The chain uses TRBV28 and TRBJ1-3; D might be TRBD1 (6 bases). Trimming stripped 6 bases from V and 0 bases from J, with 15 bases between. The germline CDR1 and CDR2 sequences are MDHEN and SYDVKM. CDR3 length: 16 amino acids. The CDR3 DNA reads TGTGCCAGCAGAACCCCCGGACAGAGCTCTGGAAACACCATATATTTT. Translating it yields CASRTPGQSSGNTIYF.

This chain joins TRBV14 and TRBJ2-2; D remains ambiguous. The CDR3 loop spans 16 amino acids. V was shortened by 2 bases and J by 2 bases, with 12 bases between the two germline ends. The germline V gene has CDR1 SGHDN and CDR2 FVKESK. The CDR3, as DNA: TGTGCCAGCAGCCAAACAGCCCCTCTCAACACCGGGGAGCTGTTTTTT. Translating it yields CASSQTAPLNTGELFF.

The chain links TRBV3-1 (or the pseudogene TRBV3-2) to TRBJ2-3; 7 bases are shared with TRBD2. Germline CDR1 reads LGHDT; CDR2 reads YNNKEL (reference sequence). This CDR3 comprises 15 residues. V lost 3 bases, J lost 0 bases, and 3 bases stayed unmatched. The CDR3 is CASSQLTSSTDTQYF. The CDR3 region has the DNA TGTGCCAGCAGCCAGCTGACTAGCAGCACAGATACGCAGTATTTT.

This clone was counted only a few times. This chain's CDR3 is CASSLPGQGREKLFF. DNA of the CDR3: TGTGCCAGCAGCCTACCGGGACAGGGGCGTGAAAAACTGTTTTTT. The chain employs TRBV28 and TRBJ1-4, with 10 bases lining up with TRBD1. Germline CDR1 reads MDHEN; CDR2 reads SYDVKM. The J segment lost 7 bases and the V segment lost 6 bases, leaving 8 bases of the junction unmatched. This CDR3 spans 15 amino acids.

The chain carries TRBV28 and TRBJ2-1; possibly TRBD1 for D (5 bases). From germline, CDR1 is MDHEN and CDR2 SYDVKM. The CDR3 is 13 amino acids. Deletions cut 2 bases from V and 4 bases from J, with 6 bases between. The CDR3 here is CASSLRQYNEQFF. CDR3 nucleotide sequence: TGTGCCAGCAGTTTACGACAGTACAATGAGCAGTTCTTC.

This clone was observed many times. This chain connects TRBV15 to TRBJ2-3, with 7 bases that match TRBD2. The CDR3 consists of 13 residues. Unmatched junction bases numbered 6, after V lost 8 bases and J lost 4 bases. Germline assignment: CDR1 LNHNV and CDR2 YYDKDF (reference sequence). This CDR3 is CATGGGGPDTQYF. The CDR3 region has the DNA TGTGCCACCGGCGGCGGGGGACCAGATACGCAGTATTTT.

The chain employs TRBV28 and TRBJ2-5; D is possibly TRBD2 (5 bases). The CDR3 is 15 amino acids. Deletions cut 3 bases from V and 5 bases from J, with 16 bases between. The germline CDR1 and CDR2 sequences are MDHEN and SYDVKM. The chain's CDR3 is CASSFTRTGGETQYF. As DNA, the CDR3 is TGTGCCAGCAGTTTTACCCGGACTGGTGGGGAGACCCAGTACTTC.

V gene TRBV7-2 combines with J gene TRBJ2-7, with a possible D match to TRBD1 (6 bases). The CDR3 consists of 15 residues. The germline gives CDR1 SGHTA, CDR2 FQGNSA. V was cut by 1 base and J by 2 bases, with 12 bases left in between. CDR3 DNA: TGTGCCAGCAGCTTAGGACAGGTGAGCACCTACGAGCAGTACTTC. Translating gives CASSLGQVSTYEQYF. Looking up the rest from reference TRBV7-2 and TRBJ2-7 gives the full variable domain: GAGVSQSPSNKVTEKGKDVELRCDPISGHTALYWYRQSLGQGLEFLIYFQGNSAPDKSGLPSDRFSAERTGGSVSTLTIQRTQQEDSAVYLCASSLGQVSTYEQYFGPGTRLTVT.

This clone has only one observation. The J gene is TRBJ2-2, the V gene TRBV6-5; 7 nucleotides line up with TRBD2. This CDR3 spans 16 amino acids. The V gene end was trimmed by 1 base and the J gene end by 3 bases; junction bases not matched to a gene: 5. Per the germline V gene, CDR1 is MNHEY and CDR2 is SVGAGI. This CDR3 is CASSYWGRADTGELFF. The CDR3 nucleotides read TGTGCCAGCAGTTACTGGGGGAGGGCCGACACCGGGGAGCTGTTTTTT.

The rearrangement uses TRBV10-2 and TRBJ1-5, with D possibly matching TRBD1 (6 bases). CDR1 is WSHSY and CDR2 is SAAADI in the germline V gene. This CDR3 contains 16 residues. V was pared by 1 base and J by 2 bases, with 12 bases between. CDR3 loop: CASSELEQGGNQPQHF. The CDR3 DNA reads TGCGCCAGCAGTGAGTTAGAACAGGGTGGCAATCAGCCCCAGCATTTT.

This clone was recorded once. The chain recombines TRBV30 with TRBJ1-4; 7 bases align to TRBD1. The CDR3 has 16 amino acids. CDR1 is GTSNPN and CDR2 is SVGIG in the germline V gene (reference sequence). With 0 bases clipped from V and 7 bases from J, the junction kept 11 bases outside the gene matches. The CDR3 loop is CAWSVPGPGQVEKLFF. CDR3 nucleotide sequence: TGTGCCTGGAGTGTACCCGGCCCAGGACAGGTTGAAAAACTGTTTTTT.

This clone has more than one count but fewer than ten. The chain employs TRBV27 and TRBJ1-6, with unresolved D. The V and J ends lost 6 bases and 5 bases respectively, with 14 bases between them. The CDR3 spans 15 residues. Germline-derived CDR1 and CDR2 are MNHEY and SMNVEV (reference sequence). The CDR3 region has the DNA TGTGCCAGCAGGGAGGCCTTAAGGCATAATTCACCCCTCCACTTT. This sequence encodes CASREALRHNSPLHF.

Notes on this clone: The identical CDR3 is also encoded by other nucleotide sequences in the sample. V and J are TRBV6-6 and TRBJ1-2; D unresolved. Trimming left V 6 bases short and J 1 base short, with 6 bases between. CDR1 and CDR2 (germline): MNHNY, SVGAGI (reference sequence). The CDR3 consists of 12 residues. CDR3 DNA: TGTGCCAGCAGCTCCGGTAACTATGGCTACACCTTC. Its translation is CASSSGNYGYTF.

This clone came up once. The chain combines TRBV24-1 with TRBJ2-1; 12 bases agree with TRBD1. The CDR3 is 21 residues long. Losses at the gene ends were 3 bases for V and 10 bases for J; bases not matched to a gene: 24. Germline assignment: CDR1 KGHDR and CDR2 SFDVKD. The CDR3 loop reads CATSDPRDRGQGGRSLREQFF. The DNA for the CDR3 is TGTGCCACCAGTGATCCCCGGGACAGGGGGCAAGGCGGGAGAAGTCTACGGGAGCAGTTCTTC.

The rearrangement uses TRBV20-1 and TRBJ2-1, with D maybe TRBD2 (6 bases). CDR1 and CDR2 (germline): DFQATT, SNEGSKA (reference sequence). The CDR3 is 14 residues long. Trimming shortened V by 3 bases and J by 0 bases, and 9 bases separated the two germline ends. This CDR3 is CSASRRVSYNEQFF. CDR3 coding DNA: TGCAGTGCTAGTAGGAGGGTCTCCTACAATGAGCAGTTCTTC.

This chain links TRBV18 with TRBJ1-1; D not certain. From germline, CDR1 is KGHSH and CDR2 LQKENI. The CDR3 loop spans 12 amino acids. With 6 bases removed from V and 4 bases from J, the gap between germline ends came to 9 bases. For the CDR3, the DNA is TGTGCCAGCTCCTCGGAGGGCACTGAAGCTTTCTTT. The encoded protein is CASSSEGTEAFF. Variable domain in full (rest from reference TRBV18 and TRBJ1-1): NAGVMQNPRHLVRRRGQEARLRCSPMKGHSHVYWYRQLPEEGLKFMVYLQKENIIDESGMPKERFSAEFPKEGPSILRIQQVVRGDSAAYFCASSSEGTEAFFGQGTRLTVV.

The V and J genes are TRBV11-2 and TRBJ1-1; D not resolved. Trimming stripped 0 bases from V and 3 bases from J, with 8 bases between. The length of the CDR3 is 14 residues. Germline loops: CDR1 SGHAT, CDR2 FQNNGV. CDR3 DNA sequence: TGTGCCAGCAGCTTAGAAAATGCAGACACTGAAGCTTTCTTT. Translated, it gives CASSLENADTEAFF.

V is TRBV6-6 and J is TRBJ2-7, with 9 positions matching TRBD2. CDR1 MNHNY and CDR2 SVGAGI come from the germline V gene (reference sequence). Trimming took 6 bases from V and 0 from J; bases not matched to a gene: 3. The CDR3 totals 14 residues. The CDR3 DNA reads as TGTGCCAGCAGAATTAGCGGGAGCTCCTACGAGCAGTACTTC. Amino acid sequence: CASRISGSSYEQYF.

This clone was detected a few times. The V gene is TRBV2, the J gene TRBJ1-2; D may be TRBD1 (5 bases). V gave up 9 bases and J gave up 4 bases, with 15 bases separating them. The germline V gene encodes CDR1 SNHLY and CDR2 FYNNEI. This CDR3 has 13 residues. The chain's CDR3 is CASSDTSGYGYTF. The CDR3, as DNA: TGTGCCAGTTCGGACACCTCTGGCTATGGCTACACCTTC.

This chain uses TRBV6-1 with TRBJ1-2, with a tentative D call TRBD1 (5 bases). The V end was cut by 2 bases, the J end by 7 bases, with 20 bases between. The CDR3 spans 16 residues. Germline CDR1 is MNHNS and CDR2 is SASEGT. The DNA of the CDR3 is TGTGCCAGCAGTGAACCGTTGGGCAGGGAAGGCTCTGGCTACACCTTC. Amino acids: CASSEPLGREGSGYTF.

CDR3 DNA: TGTGCCAGCAGCCCCGTACCGAGGGAGACCCAGTACTTC. Amino acid sequence: CASSPVPRETQYF. The rearrangement uses TRBV3-1 (or the pseudogene TRBV3-2) and TRBJ2-5; D ambiguous. Germline values: CDR1 LGHDT, CDR2 YNNKEL (reference sequence). V lost 4 bases to trimming and J lost 5 bases, with 11 bases between them. The CDR3 runs to 13 residues.

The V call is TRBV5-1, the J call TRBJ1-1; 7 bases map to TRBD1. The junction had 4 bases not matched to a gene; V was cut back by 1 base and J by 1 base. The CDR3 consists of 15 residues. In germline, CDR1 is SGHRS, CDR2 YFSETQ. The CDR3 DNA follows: TGCGCCAGCAGCTTGTACGGGACAGCGAACACTGAAGCTTTCTTT. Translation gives CASSLYGTANTEAFF.

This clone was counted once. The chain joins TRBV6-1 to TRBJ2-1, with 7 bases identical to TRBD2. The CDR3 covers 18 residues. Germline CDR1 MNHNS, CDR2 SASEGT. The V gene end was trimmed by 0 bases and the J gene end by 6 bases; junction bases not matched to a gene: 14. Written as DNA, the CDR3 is TGTGCCAGCAGTGAAGCTCGGTTTGGGACTACTACTCGCAATGAGCAGTTCTTC. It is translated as CASSEARFGTTTRNEQFF.

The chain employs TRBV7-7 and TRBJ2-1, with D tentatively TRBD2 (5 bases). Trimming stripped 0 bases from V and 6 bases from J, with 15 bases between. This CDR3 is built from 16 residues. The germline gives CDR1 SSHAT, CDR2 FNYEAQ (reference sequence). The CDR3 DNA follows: TGTGCCAGCAGCTTAGCGGGATGGACTGGAGTCAATGAGCAGTTCTTC. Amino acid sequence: CASSLAGWTGVNEQFF.